This T cell receptor beta chain originates from a study of blood T cells in healthy people across ages. In the study overall: Template-switching capture recovered about one barcoded beta molecule per two T cells.

The CDR3 totals 18 residues. The V segment lost 0 bases and the J segment 4 bases; nucleotides outside the gene matches: 9. Germline-derived CDR1 and CDR2 are LGHNA and YNFKEQ. The study's findings and limits: Comparison with aged donors showed that long-lived donors had more naive CD4+ cells and higher diversity.

As concerns this clonotype: Its antigen is unidentified.

For the second PCR, which ran for 7 to 11 cycles, a sample-barcoded 5' primer and a J-beta primer mix were used. MiXCR, applied by TCRdb to the 5' RACE reads, yields one record per CDR3 protein. The table shows around 1.5 million distinct CDR3 sequences, with approximately 42% occurring only once. The chain couples TRBV4-2 to TRBJ2-3, with 11 bases identical to TRBD2. The TCR comes from a woman between 18 and 29 years old in good health. The sequenced sample consisted of blood. As DNA, the CDR3 is TGTGCCAGCAGCCAAGATTCCGTGGTAGCGGGAGGGGCAGATACGCAGTATTTT. It is translated as CASSQDSVVAGGADTQYF.